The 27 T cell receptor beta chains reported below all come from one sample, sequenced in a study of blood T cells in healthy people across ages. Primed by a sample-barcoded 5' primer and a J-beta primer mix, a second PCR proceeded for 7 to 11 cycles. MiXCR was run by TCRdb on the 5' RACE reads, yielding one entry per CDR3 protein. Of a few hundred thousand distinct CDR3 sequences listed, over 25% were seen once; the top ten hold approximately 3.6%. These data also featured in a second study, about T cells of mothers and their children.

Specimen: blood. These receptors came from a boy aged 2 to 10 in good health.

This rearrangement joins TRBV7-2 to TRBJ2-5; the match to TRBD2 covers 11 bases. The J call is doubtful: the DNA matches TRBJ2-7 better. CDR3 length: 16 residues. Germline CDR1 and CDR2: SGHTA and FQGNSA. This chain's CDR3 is CASSIRLAGGPHEQYF. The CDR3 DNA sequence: TGTGCCAGCAGCATCCGATTAGCGGGAGGGCCGCACGAGCAGTACTTC.

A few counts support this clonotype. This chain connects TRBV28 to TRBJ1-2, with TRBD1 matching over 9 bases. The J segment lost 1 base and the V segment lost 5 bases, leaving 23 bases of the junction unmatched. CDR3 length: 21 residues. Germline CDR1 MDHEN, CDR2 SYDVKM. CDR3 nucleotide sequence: TGTGCCAGCAGTCCTTCTCTGTTTGGGGGGACAGGGTTGTCATTTAACTATGGCTACACCTTC. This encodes CASSPSLFGGTGLSFNYGYTF.

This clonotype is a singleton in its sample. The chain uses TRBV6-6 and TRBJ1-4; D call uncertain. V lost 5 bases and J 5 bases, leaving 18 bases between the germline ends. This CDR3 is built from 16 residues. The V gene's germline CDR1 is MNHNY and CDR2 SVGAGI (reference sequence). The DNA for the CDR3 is TGTGCCAGCAGTAGATATTCGGGCGGAGGCAATGAAAAACTGTTTTTT. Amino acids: CASSRYSGGGNEKLFF.

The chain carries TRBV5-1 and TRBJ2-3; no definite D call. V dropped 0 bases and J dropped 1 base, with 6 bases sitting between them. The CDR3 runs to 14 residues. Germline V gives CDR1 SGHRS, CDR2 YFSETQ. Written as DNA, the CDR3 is TGCGCCAGCAGCTTGGCTAGACGCACAGATACGCAGTATTTT. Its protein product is CASSLARRTDTQYF.

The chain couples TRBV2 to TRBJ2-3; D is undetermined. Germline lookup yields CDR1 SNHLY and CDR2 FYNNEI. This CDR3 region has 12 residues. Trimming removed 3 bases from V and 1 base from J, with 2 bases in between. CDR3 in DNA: TGTGCCAGCAGTGACGGCACAGATACGCAGTATTTT. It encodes CASSDGTDTQYF.

The CDR3 nucleotides read TGTGCCAGCAGCTTAGGGAGGGGGTTCTCCTACAATGAGCAGTTCTTC. It translates to CASSLGRGFSYNEQFF. The rearrangement joins TRBV7-2 to TRBJ2-1, with D perhaps assigned TRBD1 or TRBD2 (6 bases each). The CDR3 loop spans 16 amino acids. With 1 base removed from V and 0 bases from J, the gap between germline ends came to 10 bases. Germline lookup yields CDR1 SGHTA and CDR2 FQGNSA. Complete variable domain (other parts from reference TRBV7-2 and TRBJ2-1): GAGVSQSPSNKVTEKGKDVELRCDPISGHTALYWYRQSLGQGLEFLIYFQGNSAPDKSGLPSDRFSAERTGGSVSTLTIQRTQQEDSAVYLCASSLGRGFSYNEQFFGPGTRLTVL.

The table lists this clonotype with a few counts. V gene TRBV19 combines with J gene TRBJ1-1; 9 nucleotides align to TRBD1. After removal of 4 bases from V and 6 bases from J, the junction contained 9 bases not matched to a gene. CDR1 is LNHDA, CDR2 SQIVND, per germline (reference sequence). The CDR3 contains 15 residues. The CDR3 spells CASSTTTGGVAEAFF. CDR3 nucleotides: TGTGCCAGTAGTACAACTACAGGGGGCGTAGCTGAAGCTTTCTTT. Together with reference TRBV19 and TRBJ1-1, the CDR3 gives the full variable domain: DGGITQSPKYLFRKEGQNVTLSCEQNLNHDAMYWYRQDPGQGLRLIYYSQIVNDFQKGDIAEGYSVSREKKESFPLTVTSAQKNPTAFYLCASSTTTGGVAEAFFGQGTRLTVV.

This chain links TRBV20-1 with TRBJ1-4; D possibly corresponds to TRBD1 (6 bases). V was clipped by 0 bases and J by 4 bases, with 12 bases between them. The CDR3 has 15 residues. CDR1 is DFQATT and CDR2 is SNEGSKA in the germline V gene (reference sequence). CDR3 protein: CSARDWGRGNEKLFF. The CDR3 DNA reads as TGCAGTGCTAGAGATTGGGGCAGGGGTAATGAAAAACTGTTTTTT.

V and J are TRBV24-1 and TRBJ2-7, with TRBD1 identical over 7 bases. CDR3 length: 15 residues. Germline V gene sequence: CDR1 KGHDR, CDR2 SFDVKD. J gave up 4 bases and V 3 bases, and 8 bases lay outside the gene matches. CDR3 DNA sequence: TGTGCCACCAGTGATAACACAGGGGCTGGGTACGAGCAGTACTTC. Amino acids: CATSDNTGAGYEQYF.

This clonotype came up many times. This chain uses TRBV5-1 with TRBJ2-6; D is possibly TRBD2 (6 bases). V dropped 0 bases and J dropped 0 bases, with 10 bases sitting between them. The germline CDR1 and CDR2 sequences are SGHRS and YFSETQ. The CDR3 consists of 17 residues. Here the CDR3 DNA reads TGCGCCAGCAGCTTGGCGCAGGGACTCTCTGGGGCCAACGTCCTGACTTTC. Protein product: CASSLAQGLSGANVLTF.

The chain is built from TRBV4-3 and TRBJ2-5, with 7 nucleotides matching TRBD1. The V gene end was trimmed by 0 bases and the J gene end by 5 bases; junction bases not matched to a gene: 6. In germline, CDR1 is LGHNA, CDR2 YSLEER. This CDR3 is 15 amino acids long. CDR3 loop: CASSQDRTGAETQYF. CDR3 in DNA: TGCGCCAGCAGCCAAGATCGTACAGGGGCTGAGACCCAGTACTTC.

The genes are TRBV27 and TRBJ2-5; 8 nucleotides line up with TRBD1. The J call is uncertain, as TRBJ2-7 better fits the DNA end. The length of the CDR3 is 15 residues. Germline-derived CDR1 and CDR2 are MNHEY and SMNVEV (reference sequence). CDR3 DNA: TGTGCCAGCAGCCAAGACAGGGGAGACTCCTACGAGCAGTACTTC. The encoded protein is CASSQDRGDSYEQYF.

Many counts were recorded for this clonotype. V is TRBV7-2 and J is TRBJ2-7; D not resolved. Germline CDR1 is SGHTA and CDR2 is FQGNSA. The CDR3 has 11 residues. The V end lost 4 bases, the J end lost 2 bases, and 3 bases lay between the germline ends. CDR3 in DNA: TGTGCCAGCAGCTCCACCTACGAGCAGTACTTC. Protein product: CASSSTYEQYF.

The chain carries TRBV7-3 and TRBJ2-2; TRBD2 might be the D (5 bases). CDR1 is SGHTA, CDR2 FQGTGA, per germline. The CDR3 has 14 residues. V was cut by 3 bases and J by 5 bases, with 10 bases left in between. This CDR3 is CASSLDPGTGELFF. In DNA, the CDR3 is TGTGCCAGCAGCTTGGACCCGGGGACCGGGGAGCTGTTTTTT.

CDR3 region: CASSAAPWTQYF. CDR3 bases: TGTGCCAGCAGCGCCGCCCCGTGGACCCAGTACTTC. The chain carries TRBV7-9 and TRBJ2-5; D is unresolved. V dropped 5 bases and J dropped 7 bases, with 11 bases sitting between them. The CDR3 totals 12 residues. Looked up from germline, CDR1 is SEHNR and CDR2 is FQNEAQ (reference sequence).

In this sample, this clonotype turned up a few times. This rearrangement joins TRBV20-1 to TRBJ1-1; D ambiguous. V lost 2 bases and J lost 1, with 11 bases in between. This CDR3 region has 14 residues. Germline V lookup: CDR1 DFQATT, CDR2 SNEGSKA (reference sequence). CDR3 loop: CSARRAGSNTEAFF. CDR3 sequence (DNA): TGCAGTGCTAGACGGGCCGGGTCGAACACTGAAGCTTTCTTT.

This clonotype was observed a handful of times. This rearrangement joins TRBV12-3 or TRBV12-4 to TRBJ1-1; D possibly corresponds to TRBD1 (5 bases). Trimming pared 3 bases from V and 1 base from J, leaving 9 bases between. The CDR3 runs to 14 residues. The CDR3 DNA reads TGTGCCAGCAGTTTCAATGACAGGAACACTGAAGCTTTCTTT. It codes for CASSFNDRNTEAFF.

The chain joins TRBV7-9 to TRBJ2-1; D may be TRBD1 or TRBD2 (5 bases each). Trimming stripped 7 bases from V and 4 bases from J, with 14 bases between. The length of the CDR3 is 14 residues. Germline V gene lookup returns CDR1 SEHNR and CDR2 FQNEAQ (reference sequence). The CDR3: CASKRPGRYNEQFF. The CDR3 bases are TGTGCCAGCAAGAGGCCGGGACGATACAATGAGCAGTTCTTC. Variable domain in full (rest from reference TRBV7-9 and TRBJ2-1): DTGVSQNPRHKITKRGQNVTFRCDPISEHNRLYWYRQTLGQGPEFLTYFQNEAQLEKSRLLSDRFSAERPKGSFSTLEIQRTEQGDSAMYLCASKRPGRYNEQFFGPGTRLTVL.

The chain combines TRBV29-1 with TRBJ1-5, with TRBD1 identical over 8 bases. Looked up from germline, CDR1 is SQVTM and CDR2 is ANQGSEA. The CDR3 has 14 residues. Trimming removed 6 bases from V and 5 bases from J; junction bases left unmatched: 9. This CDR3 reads CSVGDGQGHQPQHF. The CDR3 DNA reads TGCAGCGTGGGGGATGGACAGGGTCATCAGCCCCAGCATTTT.

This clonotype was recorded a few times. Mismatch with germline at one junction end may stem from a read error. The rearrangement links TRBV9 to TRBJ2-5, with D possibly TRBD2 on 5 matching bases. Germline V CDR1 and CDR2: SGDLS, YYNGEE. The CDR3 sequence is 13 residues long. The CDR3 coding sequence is TGTGCCGGCAGCGTAGAGGGTTCTGAGACCCAGTACTTC. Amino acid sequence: CAGSVEGSETQYF.

CDR3 sequence reads: CASSARDRGTEKLFF. The CDR3 nucleotides are TGTGCCAGCAGCGCGAGGGACAGGGGGACTGAAAAACTGTTTTTT. V is TRBV9 and J is TRBJ1-4; TRBD1 matches at 11 bases. V dropped 3 bases and J dropped 7; count of bases not matched to a gene: 5. This CDR3 spans 15 amino acids. The V gene's germline CDR1 is SGDLS and CDR2 YYNGEE.

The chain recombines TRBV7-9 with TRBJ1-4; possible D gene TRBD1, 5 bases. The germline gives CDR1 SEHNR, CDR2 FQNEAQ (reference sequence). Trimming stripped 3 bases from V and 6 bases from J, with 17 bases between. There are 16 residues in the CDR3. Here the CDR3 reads CASSLSVSGADEKLFF. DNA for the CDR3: TGTGCCAGCAGCTTGAGTGTTTCCGGGGCTGATGAAAAACTGTTTTTT.

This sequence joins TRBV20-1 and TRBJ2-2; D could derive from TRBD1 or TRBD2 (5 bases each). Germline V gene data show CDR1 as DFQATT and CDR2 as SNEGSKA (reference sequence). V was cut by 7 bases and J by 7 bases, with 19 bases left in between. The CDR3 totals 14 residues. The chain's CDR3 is CSVLWGSSGGELFF. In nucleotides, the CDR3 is TGCAGTGTGCTGTGGGGGAGTTCGGGCGGGGAGCTGTTTTTT.

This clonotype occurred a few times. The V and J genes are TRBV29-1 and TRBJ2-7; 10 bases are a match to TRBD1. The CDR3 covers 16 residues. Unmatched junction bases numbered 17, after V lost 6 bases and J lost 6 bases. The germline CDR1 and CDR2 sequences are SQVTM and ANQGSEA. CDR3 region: CSVAPRLGTGASEQYF. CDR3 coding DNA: TGCAGCGTCGCGCCCCGGTTGGGGACAGGGGCATCCGAGCAGTACTTC.

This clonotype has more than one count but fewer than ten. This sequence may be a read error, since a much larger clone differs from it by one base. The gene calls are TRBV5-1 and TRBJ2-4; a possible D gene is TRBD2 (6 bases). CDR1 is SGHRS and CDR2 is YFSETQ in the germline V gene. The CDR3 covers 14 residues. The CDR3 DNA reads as TGCACCAGCAGCTTGGGGGGAATCACAAACATTCAGTACTTC. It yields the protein CTSSLGGITNIQYF.

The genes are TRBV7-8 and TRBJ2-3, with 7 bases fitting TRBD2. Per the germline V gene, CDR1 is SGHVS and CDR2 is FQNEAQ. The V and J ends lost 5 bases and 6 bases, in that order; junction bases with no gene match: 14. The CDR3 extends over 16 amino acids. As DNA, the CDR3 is TGTGCCAGCAGCCCACGGACTAGTGGGGTTAGTGATACGCAGTATTTT. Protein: CASSPRTSGVSDTQYF.

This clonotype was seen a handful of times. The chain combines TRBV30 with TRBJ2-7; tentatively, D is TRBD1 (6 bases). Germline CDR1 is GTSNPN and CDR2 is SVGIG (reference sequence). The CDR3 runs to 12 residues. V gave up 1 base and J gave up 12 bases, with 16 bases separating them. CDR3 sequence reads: CAWSGRPGTPYF. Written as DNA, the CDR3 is TGTGCCTGGAGTGGAAGACCCGGGACACCGTACTTC. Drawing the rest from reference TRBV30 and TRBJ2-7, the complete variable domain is SQTIHQWPATLVQPVGSPLSLECTVEGTSNPNLYWYRQAAGRGLQLLFYSVGIGQISSEVPQNLSASRPQDRQFILSSKKLLLSDSGFYLCAWSGRPGTPYFGPGTRLTVT.